One and the same sample provided the 21 T cell receptor beta chains below, sequenced in a study of shared clonotypes between healthy human individuals. TCRdb's table, derived via immunoSEQ multiplex PCR, lists solely in-frame clones and lacks some. Here the sample spans 1.6 million or so clones, approximately 98.5% being singletons. Sequenced sample: naive CD4+ T cells sorted from blood. Subset here: CD45RA+ positively selected. Receptor source: a man aged 25-45 years in good health.

This sequence joins TRBV6-4 and TRBJ1-4, with D unclear. Per the germline V gene, CDR1 is MRHNA and CDR2 is SNTAGT. V was cut by 3 bases and J by 0 bases, with 8 bases left in between. This CDR3 region has 15 residues. This chain's CDR3 is CASSDRGATNEKLFF. The CDR3 DNA follows: TGTGCCAGCAGTGATCGTGGTGCAACTAATGAAAAACTGTTTTTT.

This chain connects TRBV7-8 to TRBJ1-5; the D gene is possibly TRBD1 (6 bases). From germline, CDR1 is SGHVS and CDR2 FQNEAQ. The CDR3 has 18 amino acids. V was pared by 5 bases and J by 4 bases, with 24 bases between. The CDR3: CASSRRLPNRVQNQPQHF. The DNA for the CDR3 is TGTGCCAGCAGCCGGCGTCTCCCGAACAGGGTTCAAAATCAGCCCCAGCATTTT.

The rearrangement joins TRBV6-6 to TRBJ1-2; no firm D call. V lost 0 bases and J 4 bases, leaving 9 bases between the germline ends. The germline gives CDR1 MNHNY, CDR2 SVGAGI (reference sequence). CDR3 length: 14 residues. Here the CDR3 DNA reads TGTGCCAGCAGTTACTCCGGGATAGGCTATGGCTACACCTTC. This encodes CASSYSGIGYGYTF.

This chain uses TRBV6-1 with TRBJ2-3; D may correspond to TRBD1 or TRBD2 (5 bases each). V lost 7 bases and J 0 bases, leaving 14 bases between the germline ends. CDR1 and CDR2 from the germline V gene are MNHNS and SASEGT. The CDR3 is 15 residues long. CDR3 protein: CASTGLGSSTDTQYF. DNA for the CDR3: TGTGCCAGCACGGGGCTCGGGTCTAGCACAGATACGCAGTATTTT.

The chain employs TRBV29-1 and TRBJ2-7; the match to TRBD2 covers 12 bases. The V and J ends lost 6 bases and 6 bases, in that order; junction bases with no gene match: 9. CDR1 is SQVTM and CDR2 is ANQGSEA in the germline V gene. CDR3 length equals 14 residues. This chain's CDR3 is CSVALAGGLSEQYF. The CDR3 nucleotides are TGCAGCGTGGCTCTAGCGGGAGGGCTAAGCGAGCAGTACTTC.

V gene TRBV6-6 combines with J gene TRBJ2-1; D could derive from TRBD1 or TRBD2 (5 bases each). CDR3 length: 13 amino acids. Germline V gene sequence: CDR1 MNHNY, CDR2 SVGAGI (reference sequence). V lost 6 bases and J 9 bases, leaving 15 bases between the germline ends. The CDR3 DNA reads TGTGCCAGCAGCGAGGGGCTCCCAGGTGAGCAGTTCTTC. It yields the protein CASSEGLPGEQFF.

The chain combines TRBV28 with TRBJ2-5; 8 bases align to TRBD1. Trimming at V came to 8 bases and at J to 5 bases, leaving 10 bases not matched to a gene. The germline V gene encodes CDR1 MDHEN and CDR2 SYDVKM. This CDR3 comprises 14 residues. In DNA, the CDR3 is TGTGCCAGCCTCGTCCAGGGGGCCGGGGAGACCCAGTACTTC. Translation: CASLVQGAGETQYF.

The rearrangement links TRBV7-8 to TRBJ2-2, with D perhaps given as TRBD1 or TRBD2 (5 bases each). The CDR3 is 15 residues long. V shed 5 bases and J shed 3 bases, with 13 bases lying between them. Germline V gene lookup returns CDR1 SGHVS and CDR2 FQNEAQ. In nucleotides, the CDR3 is TGTGCCAGCAGCCGTAGTGGGGGATACACCGGGGAGCTGTTTTTT. This translates into CASSRSGGYTGELFF.

V gene TRBV28 combines with J gene TRBJ1-5; 9 bases match TRBD1. CDR3 length: 17 residues. Germline trimming cut 3 bases from V and 7 bases from J; bases unmatched to any gene: 13. Germline assignment: CDR1 MDHEN and CDR2 SYDVKM. The DNA for the CDR3 is TGTGCCAGCAGTTTTCTGAAATGGGACAGGGTAAACCAGCCCCAGCATTTT. Protein product: CASSFLKWDRVNQPQHF.

V usage is TRBV28 and J usage is TRBJ2-5, with unresolved D. The CDR3 consists of 14 residues. From germline, CDR1 is MDHEN and CDR2 SYDVKM. The ends were cut back, 3 bases at V and 5 bases at J, with 13 bases in the middle. CDR3 coding DNA: TGTGCCAGCAGTTTGGATGGGATAGTGGAGACCCAGTACTTC. It codes for CASSLDGIVETQYF.

This sequence joins TRBV5-1 and TRBJ2-1; 11 bases match TRBD2. CDR1 and CDR2 (germline): SGHRS, YFSETQ. This CDR3 spans 18 amino acids. V gave up 0 bases and J gave up 6 bases; unmatched junction bases: 11. In nucleotides, the CDR3 is TGCGCCAGCAGCTTGGCATTCTTTAATAGCGGGAGGGCCAATGAGCAGTTCTTC. Protein: CASSLAFFNSGRANEQFF. Full variable domain (remainder filled in from reference TRBV5-1 and TRBJ2-1): KAGVTQTPRYLIKTRGQQVTLSCSPISGHRSVSWYQQTPGQGLQFLFEYFSETQRNKGNFPGRFSGRQFSNSRSEMNVSTLELGDSALYLCASSLAFFNSGRANEQFFGPGTRLTVL.

In its sample, this clone was seen once. The chain uses TRBV28 and TRBJ2-5; 10 nucleotides match TRBD2. The CDR3 is 17 residues long. V lost 5 bases and J lost 3; bases outside the gene matches: 12. Per germline, CDR1 MDHEN and CDR2 SYDVKM. CDR3 protein: CASSPSSGRENKETQYF. The DNA of the CDR3 is TGTGCCAGCAGTCCCTCTAGCGGGAGAGAAAACAAAGAGACCCAGTACTTC. The variable domain in full, completed from reference TRBV28 and TRBJ2-5, reads DVKVTQSSRYLVKRTGEKVFLECVQDMDHENMFWYRQDPGLGLRLIYFSYDVKMKEKGDIPEGYSVSREKKERFSLILESASTNQTSMYLCASSPSSGRENKETQYFGPGTRLLVL.

The gene calls are TRBV12-5 and TRBJ2-1; 7 bases match TRBD1. Germline CDR1 LGHNT, CDR2 FRNRAP. The length of the CDR3 is 15 residues. V shed 6 bases and J 6 bases; nucleotides not matched to a gene: 11. In nucleotides, the CDR3 is TGTGCTAGTGGCCTGGGACAGATGAACCTCAATGAGCAGTTCTTC. Protein product: CASGLGQMNLNEQFF.

The V gene is TRBV28, the J gene TRBJ2-7, with D tentatively TRBD1 (5 bases). The CDR3 has 12 amino acids. CDR1 is MDHEN, CDR2 SYDVKM, per germline. Deletions cut 1 base from V and 6 bases from J, with 7 bases between. DNA for the CDR3: TGTGCCAGCAGTTTATCAGGGTTCGAGCAGTACTTC. Its protein is CASSLSGFEQYF.

On this clone: Other DNA sequences in this specimen translate into the identical CDR3. The chain combines TRBV19 with TRBJ2-7; 9 bases agree with TRBD1. J lost 3 bases, V lost 4 bases, and 4 bases had no gene match. CDR1 is LNHDA, CDR2 SQIVND, per germline (reference sequence). This CDR3 spans 14 amino acids. CDR3 loop: CASSRGQGGYEQYF. In DNA form, the CDR3 reads TGTGCCAGTAGTAGGGGACAGGGTGGCTACGAGCAGTACTTC.

The chain couples TRBV5-1 to TRBJ2-1; 8 positions match TRBD2. Germline V gene data show CDR1 as SGHRS and CDR2 as YFSETQ. V lost 5 bases to trimming and J lost 8 bases; unmatched junction nucleotides: 15. The CDR3 length is 16 residues. Written as DNA, the CDR3 is TGCGCCAGCAGTGTTGAGAGCGGGAGAACGTTCTATGAGCAGTTCTTC. Protein sequence: CASSVESGRTFYEQFF.

The rearrangement uses TRBV7-9 and TRBJ2-7; D unclear. V dropped 5 bases and J dropped 12 bases, with 17 bases sitting between them. Per germline, CDR1 SEHNR and CDR2 FQNEAQ (reference sequence). The CDR3 has 12 residues. The CDR3 nucleotides are TGTGCCAGCAGCCCGGTTGCGGAGTTGTCGTACTTC. It encodes CASSPVAELSYF.

The V call is TRBV18, the J call TRBJ2-3; D gene unclear. With 0 bases removed from V and 0 bases from J, the gap between germline ends came to 7 bases. The CDR3 contains 15 residues. Germline V gene data show CDR1 as KGHSH and CDR2 as LQKENI. The CDR3 loop reads CASSPPGESTDTQYF. CDR3 bases: TGTGCCAGCTCACCACCTGGCGAGAGCACAGATACGCAGTATTTT.

As regards this clone: The sample carries other DNA sequences with the same CDR3. The chain recombines TRBV28 with TRBJ1-3; D gene uncertain. Trimming cost V 4 bases and J 4 bases, with 2 bases left between them. Germline V gene lookup returns CDR1 MDHEN and CDR2 SYDVKM. CDR3 length: 11 amino acids. In DNA, the CDR3 is TGTGCCAGCAGTTCGGGAAACACCATATATTTT. It yields the protein CASSSGNTIYF.

The gene calls are TRBV4-1 and TRBJ2-7; the match to TRBD1 covers 9 bases. Per the germline V gene, CDR1 is MGHRA and CDR2 is YSYEKL. The CDR3 runs to 15 residues. J lost 3 bases, V lost 1 base, and 4 bases had no gene match. CDR3 region: CASSQARTGVYEQYF. CDR3 in DNA: TGCGCCAGCAGCCAAGCCCGGACAGGGGTCTACGAGCAGTACTTC.

A remark on this clone: Other DNA sequences within the sample encode an identical CDR3. The rearrangement links TRBV5-1 to TRBJ2-7, with TRBD1 matching 8 bases. The junction had 3 bases not matched to a gene; V was cut back by 2 bases and J by 2 bases. This CDR3 comprises 14 residues. Germline lookup yields CDR1 SGHRS and CDR2 YFSETQ. The CDR3 nucleotides read TGCGCCAGCAGCTTAAGGACAGGGCCCTACGAGCAGTACTTC. This codes for CASSLRTGPYEQYF.